This TCR beta chain was profiled in a study of chemoradiotherapy in HPV16-positive cancers. The CDR3 has 16 amino acids. V was pared by 5 bases and J by 6 bases, with 21 bases between. Germline CDR1 and CDR2: PRHDT and FYEKMQ (reference sequence). Study-level points and caveats: HPV-specific T cells were functionally defined from only two HPV16-positive patients.

As regards this clone: Antigen unknown.

The table came from immunoSEQ multiplex PCR; TCRdb's copy has only in-frame clones and leaves some out. The sample consists of roughly 14,000 clones, roughly 74% of them appearing once. The chain uses TRBV13 and TRBJ2-3; either TRBD1 or TRBD2 may supply D (5 bases each). This receptor was taken from a human donor with HPV-associated anogenital cancer. This material was obtained from a patient who underwent chemoradiotherapy. The CDR3, as DNA: TGTGCCAGCAGCCCCTCTGGACAAACGGGAATGGATACGCAGTATTTT. Its protein is CASSPSGQTGMDTQYF.